This T cell receptor beta chain was retrieved from a study of T cells after yellow fever vaccination. The wider study: Preparation used SMART-Seq v4 Ultra Low Input for the low-cell-number fractions. General observations from the study: Researchers report a weaker secondary response that nonetheless peaked faster, day 5 versus 15. Abundant contaminating clonotypes from the bulk population could appear in FACS-sorted repertoires. Boosting was followed by the reappearance of most primary-vaccination clones (approximately 97% CD4, about 90% CD8).

TCRdb recomputed calls from the 5' RACE reads with MiXCR, one row per CDR3 protein. This repertoire shows approximately 340,000 distinct CDR3 sequences, 7.5% to 9% found once; its top ten account for roughly 18%. The CDR3 consists of 13 residues. Germline V lookup: CDR1 SGHVS, CDR2 FQNEAQ. V shed 5 bases, J shed 3 bases, and the junction held 4 bases outside the gene matches. This clonotype appeared many times. Its specificity is unknown. The source is a man aged 18 to 30 who received the YFV17D yellow fever vaccine. The V call is TRBV7-8, the J call TRBJ2-7, with 7 nucleotides matching TRBD1. This specimen was PBMCs, taken on the day of the first yellow fever vaccination. The CDR3 reads CASSARTGYEQYV. The CDR3 bases are TGTGCCAGCAGCGCAAGGACAGGCTACGAGCAGTACGTC.